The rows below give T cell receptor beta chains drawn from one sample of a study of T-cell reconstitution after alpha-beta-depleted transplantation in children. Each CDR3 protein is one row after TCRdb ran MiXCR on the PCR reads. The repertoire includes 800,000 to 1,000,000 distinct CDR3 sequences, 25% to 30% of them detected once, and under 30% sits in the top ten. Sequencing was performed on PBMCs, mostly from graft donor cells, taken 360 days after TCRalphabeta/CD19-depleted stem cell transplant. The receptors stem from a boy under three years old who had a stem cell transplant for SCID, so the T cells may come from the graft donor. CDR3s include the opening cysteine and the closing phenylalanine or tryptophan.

CDR3aa: CASSQGGSYEQYF
v_gene: TRBV4-1
j_gene: TRBJ2-7

CDR3aa: CSSRSPFSGNTIYF
v_gene: TRBV20-1
j_gene: TRBJ1-3

CDR3aa: CASSFLASGDYNEQFF
v_gene: TRBV7-9
j_gene: TRBJ2-1

CDR3aa: CASSYGRAGNTIYF
v_gene: TRBV6-5
j_gene: TRBJ1-3

CDR3aa: CASSLAGGIVDTQYF
v_gene: TRBV7-4
j_gene: TRBJ2-3

CDR3aa: CASSYDSSGWTPLHF
v_gene: TRBV6-5
j_gene: TRBJ1-6

CDR3aa: CASSQRGEPWANVLTF
v_gene: TRBV5-1
j_gene: TRBJ2-6

CDR3aa: CASSPTQTRADTQYF
v_gene: TRBV5-1
j_gene: TRBJ2-3

CDR3aa: CASSFLGDGYTF
v_gene: TRBV6-5
j_gene: TRBJ1-2

CDR3aa: CASSNSTGGAYEQYF
v_gene: TRBV6-1
j_gene: TRBJ2-7

CDR3aa: CASSIIEVPYNEQFF
v_gene: TRBV19
j_gene: TRBJ2-1

CDR3aa: CASSAGGTDNEKLFF
v_gene: TRBV9
j_gene: TRBJ1-4

CDR3aa: CASSQPLAGGINEQFF
v_gene: TRBV4-2
j_gene: TRBJ2-1

CDR3aa: CASSEAPTGGNSYEQYF
v_gene: TRBV2
j_gene: TRBJ2-7

CDR3aa: CASSERTTYEQFF
v_gene: TRBV7-8
j_gene: TRBJ2-1

CDR3aa: CASTKRGPPSSYNEQFF
v_gene: TRBV2
j_gene: TRBJ2-1

CDR3aa: CASRPYRADTQYF
v_gene: TRBV12-3/TRBV12-4
j_gene: TRBJ2-3

CDR3aa: CASSSQVQTSPLHF
v_gene: TRBV12-3/TRBV12-4
j_gene: TRBJ1-6

CDR3aa: CASSQAGRGNEQYF
v_gene: TRBV7-9
j_gene: TRBJ2-7

CDR3aa: CSANQIGPGDTQYF
v_gene: TRBV20-1
j_gene: TRBJ2-3

CDR3aa: CASSPRRARGNEQFF
v_gene: TRBV28
j_gene: TRBJ2-1

CDR3aa: CASSPTTSGSETQYF
v_gene: TRBV5-6
j_gene: TRBJ2-5

CDR3aa: CASSFNVGVGGREQYF
v_gene: TRBV12-3/TRBV12-4
j_gene: TRBJ2-7

CDR3aa: CSSSDRVNNEQFF
v_gene: TRBV29-1
j_gene: TRBJ2-1

CDR3aa: CSVAVRGTDTQYF
v_gene: TRBV29-1
j_gene: TRBJ2-3

CDR3aa: CASSLGGRFEYF
v_gene: TRBV12-3/TRBV12-4
j_gene: TRBJ2-3

CDR3aa: CASSFGGSQGTDTQYF
v_gene: TRBV5-1
j_gene: TRBJ2-3

CDR3aa: CASDTGGLLDSNQPQHF
v_gene: TRBV12-3/TRBV12-4
j_gene: TRBJ1-5

CDR3aa: CASSFSAGRETQYF
v_gene: TRBV7-9
j_gene: TRBJ2-5

CDR3aa: CASSWSSNTEAFF
v_gene: TRBV5-6
j_gene: TRBJ1-1

CDR3aa: CATSRPEGGREQYF
v_gene: TRBV15
j_gene: TRBJ2-7

CDR3aa: CASSLTATPDTQYF
v_gene: TRBV12-3/TRBV12-4
j_gene: TRBJ2-3

CDR3aa: CSVDGRFGYTF
v_gene: TRBV29-1
j_gene: TRBJ1-2

CDR3aa: CASNPDRYRYEQYF
v_gene: TRBV28
j_gene: TRBJ2-7

CDR3aa: CASSSSGYRDYEQYF
v_gene: TRBV5-1
j_gene: TRBJ2-7

CDR3aa: CASSQRRTNGGIGELFF
v_gene: TRBV7-3
j_gene: TRBJ2-2

CDR3aa: CASSPRTGPETEAFF
v_gene: TRBV12-3/TRBV12-4
j_gene: TRBJ1-1

CDR3aa: CASSLGGARSSYEQYF
v_gene: TRBV12-3/TRBV12-4
j_gene: TRBJ2-7

CDR3aa: CASRPLEDSRKTQYF
v_gene: TRBV6-2/TRBV6-3
j_gene: TRBJ2-5

CDR3aa: CSAPRGNYGYTF
v_gene: TRBV29-1
j_gene: TRBJ1-2

CDR3aa: CASSVEDRGQETQYF
v_gene: TRBV9
j_gene: TRBJ2-5

CDR3aa: CASSAWTDNQPQHF
v_gene: TRBV5-5
j_gene: TRBJ1-5

CDR3aa: CASSLKPGRPEQFF
v_gene: TRBV5-1
j_gene: TRBJ2-1

CDR3aa: CASSPPGSYKNIQYF
v_gene: TRBV12-3/TRBV12-4
j_gene: TRBJ2-4

CDR3aa: CASSFLGGMNTEAFF
v_gene: TRBV5-1
j_gene: TRBJ1-1

CDR3aa: CASSPRGGLSNQPQHF
v_gene: TRBV7-2
j_gene: TRBJ1-5

CDR3aa: CASSVEGRMRETQYF
v_gene: TRBV5-1
j_gene: TRBJ2-5

CDR3aa: CASSPPSLAGTGNEQFF
v_gene: TRBV7-8
j_gene: TRBJ2-1

CDR3aa: CATSLYTGELFF
v_gene: TRBV15
j_gene: TRBJ2-2

CDR3aa: CASSPVSAGGSETQYF
v_gene: TRBV28
j_gene: TRBJ2-5

CDR3aa: CASKPTGLSGELFF
v_gene: TRBV2
j_gene: TRBJ2-2

CDR3aa: CASSEGKAWNEQFF
v_gene: TRBV5-5
j_gene: TRBJ2-1

CDR3aa: CASSLRDPGTGGYTF
v_gene: TRBV7-9
j_gene: TRBJ1-2

CDR3aa: CASSLRVLPLSGAFF
v_gene: TRBV5-6
j_gene: TRBJ1-1